The source of this TCR beta chain is a study of OX40 agonist ivuxolimab in advanced cancers. Study context: Hepatocellular carcinoma, melanoma, renal cell or head and neck cancer occurred in dose-escalation patients. It was permissible to have had prior anti-PD-1, anti-PD-L1 or anti-CTLA-4 therapy, and 40% had some. Study conclusions and caveats: Dose levels from 0.1 to 3.0 mg/kg saw CD4+ and CD8+ blood T cells expand clonally by week 6. The study found that CD8+ T cells averaged more expanded clones than CD4+.

Measured with immunoSEQ multiplex PCR; TCRdb has only the in-frame clones, and not every one. The sample lists 60,000 to 85,000 clones; approximately 80% were seen once. From germline, CDR1 is SGHRS and CDR2 YFSETQ. The CDR3 spans 19 residues. V shed 3 bases and J shed 1 base, with 25 bases lying between them. With respect to this clone: Its antigen is unidentified.

The sequenced sample was CD4+ or CD8+ T cells sorted from blood, obtained in a trial of the OX40 agonist ivuxolimab. The genes are TRBV5-1 and TRBJ1-1; TRBD1 is a possible D gene (5 bases). The receptor was isolated from an adult with an advanced solid tumor such as melanoma, head and neck, liver or kidney cancer. CDR3 sequence: CASSSGGAPQTVSNTEAFF. The CDR3, as DNA: TGCGCCAGCAGCTCCGGTGGTGCTCCCCAGACAGTGTCGAACACTGAAGCTTTCTTT.